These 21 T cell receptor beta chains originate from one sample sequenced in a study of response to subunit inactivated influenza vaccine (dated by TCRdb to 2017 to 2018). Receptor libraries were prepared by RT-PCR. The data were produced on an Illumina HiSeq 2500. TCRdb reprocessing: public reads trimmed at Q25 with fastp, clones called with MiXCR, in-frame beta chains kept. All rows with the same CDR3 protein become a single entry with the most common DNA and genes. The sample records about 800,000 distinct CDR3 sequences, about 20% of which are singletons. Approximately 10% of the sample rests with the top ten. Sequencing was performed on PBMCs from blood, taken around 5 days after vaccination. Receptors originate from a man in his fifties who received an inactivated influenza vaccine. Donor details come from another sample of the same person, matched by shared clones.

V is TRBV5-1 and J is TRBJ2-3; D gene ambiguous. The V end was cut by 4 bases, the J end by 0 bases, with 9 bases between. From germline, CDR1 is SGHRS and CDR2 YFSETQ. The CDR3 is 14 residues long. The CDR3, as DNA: TGCGCCAGCAGCGTCGACGGTAGCACAGATACGCAGTATTTT. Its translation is CASSVDGSTDTQYF. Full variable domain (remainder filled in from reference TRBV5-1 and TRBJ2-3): KAGVTQTPRYLIKTRGQQVTLSCSPISGHRSVSWYQQTPGQGLQFLFEYFSETQRNKGNFPGRFSGRQFSNSRSEMNVSTLELGDSALYLCASSVDGSTDTQYFGPGTRLTVL.

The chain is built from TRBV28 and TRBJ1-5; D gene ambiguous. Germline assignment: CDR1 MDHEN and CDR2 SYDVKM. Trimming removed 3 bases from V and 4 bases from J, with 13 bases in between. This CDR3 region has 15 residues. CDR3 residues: CASSLSQAGNQPQHF. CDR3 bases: TGTGCCAGCAGTTTGTCGCAGGCTGGTAATCAGCCCCAGCATTTT.

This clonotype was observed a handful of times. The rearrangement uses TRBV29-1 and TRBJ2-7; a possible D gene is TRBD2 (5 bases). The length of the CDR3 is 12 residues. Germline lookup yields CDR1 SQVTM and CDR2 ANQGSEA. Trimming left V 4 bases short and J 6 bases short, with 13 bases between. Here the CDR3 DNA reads TGCAGCGTTGGCCGGGGTTGGGGCGAGCAGTACTTC. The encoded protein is CSVGRGWGEQYF.

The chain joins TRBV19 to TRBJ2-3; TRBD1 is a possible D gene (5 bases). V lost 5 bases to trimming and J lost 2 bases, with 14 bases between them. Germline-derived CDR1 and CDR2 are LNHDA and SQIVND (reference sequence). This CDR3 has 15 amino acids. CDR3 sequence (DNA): TGTGCCAGTAGTTCTTGGACACACTTCACAGATACGCAGTATTTT. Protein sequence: CASSSWTHFTDTQYF.

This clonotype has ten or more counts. CDR3 region: CASALTGTVNSPLHF. CDR3 bases: TGTGCCAGTGCCTTAACCGGGACAGTAAATTCACCCCTCCACTTT. V usage is TRBV6-1 and J usage is TRBJ1-6, with 7 bases fitting TRBD1. V dropped 9 bases and J dropped 7; count of bases not matched to a gene: 12. CDR1 and CDR2 (germline): MNHNS, SASEGT. This CDR3 is 15 amino acids long.

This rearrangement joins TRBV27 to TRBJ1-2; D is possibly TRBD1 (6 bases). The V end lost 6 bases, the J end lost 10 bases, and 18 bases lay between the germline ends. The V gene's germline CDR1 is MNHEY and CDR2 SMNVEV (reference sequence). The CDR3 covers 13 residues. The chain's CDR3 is CASRHKISGAYTF. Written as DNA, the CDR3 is TGTGCCAGCAGACATAAAATTTCAGGGGCCTACACCTTC.

The CDR3 nucleotides are TGTGCCAGCAGGAAGGGGAACAATCAGCCCCAGCATTTT. Amino acid sequence: CASRKGNNQPQHF. The chain is built from TRBV6-1 and TRBJ1-5; tentative D call: TRBD1 (5 bases). This CDR3 is built from 13 residues. Between the trimmed V and J ends, which lost 6 bases and 3 bases, there was a span of 9 bases. The germline V gene encodes CDR1 MNHNS and CDR2 SASEGT.

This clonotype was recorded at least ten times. CDR3 nucleotide sequence: TGTGCCAGCAGTTCTTTGACAGGGGGCATTAACACTGAAGCTTTCTTT. It specifies CASSSLTGGINTEAFF. The rearrangement links TRBV12-3 or TRBV12-4 to TRBJ1-1, with 10 positions matching TRBD1. The V and J ends lost 4 bases and 2 bases, in that order; junction bases with no gene match: 7. CDR3 size: 16 residues.

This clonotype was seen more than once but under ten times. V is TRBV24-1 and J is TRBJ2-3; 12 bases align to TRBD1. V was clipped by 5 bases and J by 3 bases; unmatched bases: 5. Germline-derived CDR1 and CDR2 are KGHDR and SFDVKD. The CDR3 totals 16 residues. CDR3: CATSVRGQGATDTQYF. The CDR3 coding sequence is TGTGCCACCAGTGTCCGGGGACAGGGGGCTACAGATACGCAGTATTTT.

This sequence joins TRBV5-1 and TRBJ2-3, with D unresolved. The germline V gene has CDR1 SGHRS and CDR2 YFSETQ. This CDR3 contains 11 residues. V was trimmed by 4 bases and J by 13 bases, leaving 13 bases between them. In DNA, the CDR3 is TGCGCCAGCAGCATAGGCCTATCGGAGTATTTT. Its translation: CASSIGLSEYF.

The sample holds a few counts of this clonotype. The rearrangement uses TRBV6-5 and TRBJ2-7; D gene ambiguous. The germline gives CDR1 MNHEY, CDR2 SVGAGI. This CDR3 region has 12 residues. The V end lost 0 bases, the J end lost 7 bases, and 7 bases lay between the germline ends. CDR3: CASSYSNGEQYF. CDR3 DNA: TGTGCCAGCAGTTACTCGAACGGAGAGCAGTACTTC.

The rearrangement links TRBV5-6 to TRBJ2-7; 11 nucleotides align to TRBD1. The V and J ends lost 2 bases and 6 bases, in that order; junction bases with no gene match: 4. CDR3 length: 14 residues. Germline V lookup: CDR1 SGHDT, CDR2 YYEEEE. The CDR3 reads CASSFGTGGTEQYF. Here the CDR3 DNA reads TGTGCCAGCAGCTTCGGGACAGGGGGTACCGAGCAGTACTTC.

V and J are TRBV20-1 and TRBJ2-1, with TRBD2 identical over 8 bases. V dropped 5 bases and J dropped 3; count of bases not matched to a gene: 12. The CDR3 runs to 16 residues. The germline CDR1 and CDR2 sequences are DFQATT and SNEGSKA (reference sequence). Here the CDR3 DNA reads TGCAGTGCTTGGGCTAGAGCGGGAGCGGGCTACAATGAGCAGTTCTTC. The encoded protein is CSAWARAGAGYNEQFF.

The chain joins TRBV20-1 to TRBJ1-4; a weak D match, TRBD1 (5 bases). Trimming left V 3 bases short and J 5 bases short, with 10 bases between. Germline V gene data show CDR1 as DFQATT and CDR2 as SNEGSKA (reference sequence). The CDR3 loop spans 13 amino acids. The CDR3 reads CSASPEGNEKLFF. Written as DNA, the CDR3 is TGCAGTGCTAGTCCTGAGGGGAATGAAAAACTGTTTTTT.

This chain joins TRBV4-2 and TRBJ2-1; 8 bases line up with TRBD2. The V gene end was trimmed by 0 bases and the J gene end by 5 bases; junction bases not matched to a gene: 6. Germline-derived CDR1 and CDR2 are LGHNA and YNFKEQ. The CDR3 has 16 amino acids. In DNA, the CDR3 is TGTGCCAGCAGCCAAGATCTTGGACTAGCTAACAATGAGCAGTTCTTC. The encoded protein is CASSQDLGLANNEQFF.

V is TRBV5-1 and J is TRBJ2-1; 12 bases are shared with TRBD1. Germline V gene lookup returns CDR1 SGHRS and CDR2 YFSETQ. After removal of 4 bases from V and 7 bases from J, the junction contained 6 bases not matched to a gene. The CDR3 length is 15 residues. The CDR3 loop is CASSTQGQGANEQFF. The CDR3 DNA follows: TGCGCCAGCAGCACGCAGGGACAGGGGGCGAATGAGCAGTTCTTC.

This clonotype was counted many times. The CDR3 DNA sequence: TGTGCCATCAGTGATACCCCGTCCGGGGAGCTGTTTTTT. Amino acid sequence: CAISDTPSGELFF. The chain employs TRBV10-3 and TRBJ2-2, with D unclear. This CDR3 spans 13 amino acids. Per germline, CDR1 ENHRY and CDR2 SYGVKD. The ends were cut back, 3 bases at V and 6 bases at J, with 8 bases in the middle.

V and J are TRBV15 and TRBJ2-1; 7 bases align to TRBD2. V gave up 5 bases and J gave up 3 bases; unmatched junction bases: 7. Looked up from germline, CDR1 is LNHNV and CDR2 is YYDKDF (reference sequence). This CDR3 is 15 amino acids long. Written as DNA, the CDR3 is TGTGCCACCAGCTCTTTCGGGGGGTACTACAATGAGCAGTTCTTC. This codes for CATSSFGGYYNEQFF.

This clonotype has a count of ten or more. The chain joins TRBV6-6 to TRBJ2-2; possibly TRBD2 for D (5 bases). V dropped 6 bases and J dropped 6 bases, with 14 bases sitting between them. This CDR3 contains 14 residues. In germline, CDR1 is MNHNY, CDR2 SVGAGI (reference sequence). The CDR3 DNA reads TGTGCCAGCAGGAGGGAGAGTTTCGCCGGGGAGCTGTTTTTT. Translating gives CASRRESFAGELFF.

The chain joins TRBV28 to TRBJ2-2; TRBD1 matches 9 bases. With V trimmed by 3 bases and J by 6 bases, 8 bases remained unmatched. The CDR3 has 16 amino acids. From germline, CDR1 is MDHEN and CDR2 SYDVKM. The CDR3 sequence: CASSFSPGQGPGELFF. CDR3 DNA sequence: TGTGCCAGCAGTTTCTCTCCGGGACAGGGACCCGGGGAGCTGTTTTTT. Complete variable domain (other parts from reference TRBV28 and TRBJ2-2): DVKVTQSSRYLVKRTGEKVFLECVQDMDHENMFWYRQDPGLGLRLIYFSYDVKMKEKGDIPEGYSVSREKKERFSLILESASTNQTSMYLCASSFSPGQGPGELFFGEGSRLTVL.

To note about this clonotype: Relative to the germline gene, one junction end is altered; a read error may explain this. The CDR3 DNA follows: TGTGTCAGCAGCTTAACTAGCGGGCCTTACGAGCAGTACTTC. Its protein is CVSSLTSGPYEQYF. The J gene is TRBJ2-7, the V gene TRBV5-8, with TRBD2 matching 9 bases. Germline loops: CDR1 SGHTS, CDR2 YDEGEE. The CDR3 totals 14 residues.